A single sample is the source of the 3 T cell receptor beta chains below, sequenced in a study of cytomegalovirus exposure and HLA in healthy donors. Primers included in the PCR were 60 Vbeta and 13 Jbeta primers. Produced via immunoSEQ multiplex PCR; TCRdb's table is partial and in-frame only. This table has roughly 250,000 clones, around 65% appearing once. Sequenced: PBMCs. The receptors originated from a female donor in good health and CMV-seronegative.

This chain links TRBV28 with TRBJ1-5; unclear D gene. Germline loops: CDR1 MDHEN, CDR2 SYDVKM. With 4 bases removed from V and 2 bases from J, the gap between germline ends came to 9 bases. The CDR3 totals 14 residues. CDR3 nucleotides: TGTGCCAGCAGTTCCCGACGGGGCAATCAGCCCCAGCATTTT. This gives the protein CASSSRRGNQPQHF.

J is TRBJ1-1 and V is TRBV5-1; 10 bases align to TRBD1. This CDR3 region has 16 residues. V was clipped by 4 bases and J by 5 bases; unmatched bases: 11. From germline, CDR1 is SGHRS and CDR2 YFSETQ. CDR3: CASSRDRGALGTEAFF. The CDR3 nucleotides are TGCGCCAGCAGCCGGGACAGGGGCGCGTTGGGAACTGAAGCTTTCTTT.

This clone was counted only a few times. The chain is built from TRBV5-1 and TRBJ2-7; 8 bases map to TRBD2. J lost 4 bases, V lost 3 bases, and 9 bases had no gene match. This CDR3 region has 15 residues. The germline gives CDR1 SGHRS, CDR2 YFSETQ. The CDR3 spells CASSWSGRSSYEQYF. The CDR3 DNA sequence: TGCGCCAGCAGCTGGAGCGGGAGAAGTAGTTACGAGCAGTACTTC.